The text below deals with one T cell receptor (beta chain). Its antigen is still unknown. These data originate in a study of T cell responses to AZD1222 COVID-19 vaccine. Study-wide results and caveats: Donors were mostly white British, more females; clonal diversity possibly underestimated. There were vaccine-associated CD4 TCRs across spike, dominant at 160-218 and 743-854.

The repertoire was sequenced with immunoSEQ multiplex PCR; TCRdb's copy has only in-frame clones and lacks some. Counted here are approximately 68,000 clones, approximately 90% occurring once; the ten biggest clones make up more than 4.5%. Trimming cost V 5 bases and J 3 bases; bases outside gene matches: 9. Per the germline V gene, CDR1 is KGHDR and CDR2 is SFDVKD. This CDR3 is 17 amino acids long. The receptor's source is an adult who received the MenACWY meningococcal vaccine as a control. This rearrangement joins TRBV24-1 to TRBJ2-3, with 11 bases fitting TRBD2. The source material was peripheral blood, sampled 28 days after the second dose of the MenACWY control vaccine. This CDR3 is CATSGRVAGGQTDTQYF. As DNA, the CDR3 is TGTGCCACCAGTGGTCGTGTAGCGGGGGGGCAAACAGATACGCAGTATTTT.